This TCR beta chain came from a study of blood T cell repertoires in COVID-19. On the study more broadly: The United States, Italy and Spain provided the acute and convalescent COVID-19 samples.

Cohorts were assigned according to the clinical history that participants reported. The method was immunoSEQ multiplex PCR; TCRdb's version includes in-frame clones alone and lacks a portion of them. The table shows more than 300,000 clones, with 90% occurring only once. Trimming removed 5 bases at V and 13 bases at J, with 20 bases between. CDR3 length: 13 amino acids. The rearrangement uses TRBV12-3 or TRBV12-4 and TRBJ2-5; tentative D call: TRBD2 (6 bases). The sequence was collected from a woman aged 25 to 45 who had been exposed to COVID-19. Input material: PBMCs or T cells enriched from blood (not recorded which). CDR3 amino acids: CASSPPGGTPRYF. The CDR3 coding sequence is TGTGCCAGCAGTCCCCCAGGAGGGACCCCTCGGTACTTC.